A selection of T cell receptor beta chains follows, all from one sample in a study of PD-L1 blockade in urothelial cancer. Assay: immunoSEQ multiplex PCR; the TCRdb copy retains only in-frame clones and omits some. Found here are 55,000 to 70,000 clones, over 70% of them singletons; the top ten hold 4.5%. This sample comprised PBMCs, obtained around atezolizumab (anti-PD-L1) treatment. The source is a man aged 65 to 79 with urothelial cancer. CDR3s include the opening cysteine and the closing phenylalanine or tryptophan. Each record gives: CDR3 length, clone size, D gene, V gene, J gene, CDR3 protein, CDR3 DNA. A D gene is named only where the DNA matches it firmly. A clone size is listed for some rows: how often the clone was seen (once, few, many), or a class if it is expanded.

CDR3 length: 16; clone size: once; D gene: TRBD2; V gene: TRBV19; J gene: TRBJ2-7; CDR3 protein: CASSIDRLAGESEQYF; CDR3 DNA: TGTGCCAGTAGTATAGACCGACTAGCGGGAGAGAGTGAGCAGTACTTC
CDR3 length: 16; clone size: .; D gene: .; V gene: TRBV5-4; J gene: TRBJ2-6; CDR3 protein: CASSLVGARGANVLTF; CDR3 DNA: TGTGCCAGCAGCTTGGTGGGGGCGCGGGGGGCCAACGTCCTGACTTTC
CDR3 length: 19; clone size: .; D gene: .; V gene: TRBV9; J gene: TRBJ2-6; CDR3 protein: CASSVAPLGTNPGANVLTF; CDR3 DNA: TGTGCCAGCAGCGTAGCCCCTCTTGGGACAAATCCTGGGGCCAACGTCCTGACTTTC
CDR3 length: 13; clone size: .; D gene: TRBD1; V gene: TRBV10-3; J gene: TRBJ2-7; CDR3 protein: CAISRDRENEQYF; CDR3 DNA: TGTGCCATCAGTAGGGACAGGGAGAACGAGCAGTACTTC
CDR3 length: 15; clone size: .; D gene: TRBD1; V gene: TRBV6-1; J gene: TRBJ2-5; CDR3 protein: CASTSGEGAQETQYF; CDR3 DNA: TGTGCCAGCACTTCAGGAGAGGGGGCCCAAGAGACCCAGTACTTC
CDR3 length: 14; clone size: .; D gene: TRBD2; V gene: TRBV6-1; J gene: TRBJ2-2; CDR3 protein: CASSGTRTAGELFF; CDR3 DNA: TGTGCCAGCAGTGGGACTAGGACGGCCGGGGAGCTGTTTTTT
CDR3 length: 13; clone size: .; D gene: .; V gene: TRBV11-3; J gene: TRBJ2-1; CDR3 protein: CASSLNRGGEQFF; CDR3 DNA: TGTGCCAGCAGCCTAAACAGGGGAGGTGAGCAGTTCTTC
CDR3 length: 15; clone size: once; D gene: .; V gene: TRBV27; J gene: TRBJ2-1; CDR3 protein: CASSLSGTGRLEQFF; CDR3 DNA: TGTGCCAGCAGTCTCTCCGGGACCGGGAGACTCGAGCAGTTCTTC
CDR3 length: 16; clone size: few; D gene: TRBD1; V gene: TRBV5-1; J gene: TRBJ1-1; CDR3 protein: CASSITPGQGVTEAFF; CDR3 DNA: TGCGCCAGCAGCATCACCCCGGGACAGGGGGTTACTGAAGCTTTCTTT
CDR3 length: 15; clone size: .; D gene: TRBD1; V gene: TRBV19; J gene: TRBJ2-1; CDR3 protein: CASTRDSRYYNEQFF; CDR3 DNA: TGTGCCAGCACCCGGGACAGTCGATACTACAATGAGCAGTTCTTC
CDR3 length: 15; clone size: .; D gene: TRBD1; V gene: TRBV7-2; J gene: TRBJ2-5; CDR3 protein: CASSLHRGHGETQYF; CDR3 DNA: TGTGCCAGCAGCTTACACAGGGGGCACGGGGAGACCCAGTACTTC
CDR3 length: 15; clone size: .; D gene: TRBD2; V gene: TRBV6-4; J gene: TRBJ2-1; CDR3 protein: CASSDWTSGRDEQFF; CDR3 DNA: TGTGCCAGCAGTGACTGGACTAGCGGGAGGGATGAGCAGTTCTTC
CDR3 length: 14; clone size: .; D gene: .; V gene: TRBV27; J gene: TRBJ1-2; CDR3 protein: CASSPEFANYGYTF; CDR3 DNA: TGTGCCAGCAGTCCGGAGTTTGCTAACTATGGCTACACCTTC
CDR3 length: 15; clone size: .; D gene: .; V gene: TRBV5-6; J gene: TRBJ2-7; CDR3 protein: CASSPGWTSGVEQYF; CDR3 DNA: TGTGCCAGCAGCCCGGGATGGACCTCGGGGGTCGAGCAGTACTTC
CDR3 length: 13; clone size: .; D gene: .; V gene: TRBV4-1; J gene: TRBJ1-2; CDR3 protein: CASSQVSGEGYTF; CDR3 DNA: TGCGCCAGCAGCCAAGTATCGGGGGAAGGCTACACCTTC
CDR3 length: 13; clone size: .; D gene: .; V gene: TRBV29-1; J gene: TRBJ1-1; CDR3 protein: CSVGQGGNTEAFF; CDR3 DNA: TGCAGCGTTGGCCAGGGTGGAAACACTGAAGCTTTCTTT
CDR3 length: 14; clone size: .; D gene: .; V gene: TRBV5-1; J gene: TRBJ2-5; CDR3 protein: CASSAPPARETQYF; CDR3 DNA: TGCGCCAGCAGTGCCCCCCCCGCGCGGGAGACCCAGTACTTC
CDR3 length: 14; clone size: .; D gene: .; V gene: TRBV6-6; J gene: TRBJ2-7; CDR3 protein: CASSYSRGINEQYF; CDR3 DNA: TGTGCCAGCAGTTACTCAAGGGGCATCAACGAGCAGTACTTC
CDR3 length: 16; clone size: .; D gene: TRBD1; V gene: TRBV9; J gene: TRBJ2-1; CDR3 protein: CASSASGTGAINEQFF; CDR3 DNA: TGTGCCAGCAGCGCGTCGGGGACAGGAGCTATCAATGAGCAGTTCTTC
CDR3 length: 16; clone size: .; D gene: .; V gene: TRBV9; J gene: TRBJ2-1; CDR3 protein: CASSPHGRERYNEQFF; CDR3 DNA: TGTGCCAGCAGCCCGCATGGTCGGGAGAGGTACAATGAGCAGTTCTTC
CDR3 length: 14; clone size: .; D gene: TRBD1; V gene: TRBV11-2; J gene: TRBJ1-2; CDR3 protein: CASSLAQGADGYTF; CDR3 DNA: TGTGCCAGCAGCTTAGCACAGGGGGCTGATGGCTACACCTTC
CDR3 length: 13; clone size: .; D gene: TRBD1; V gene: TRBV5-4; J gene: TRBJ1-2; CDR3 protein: CASSPGTGYGYTF; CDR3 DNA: TGTGCCAGCAGCCCCGGGACAGGTTATGGCTACACCTTC
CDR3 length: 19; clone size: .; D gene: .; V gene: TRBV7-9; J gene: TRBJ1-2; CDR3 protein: CASSSRTLGEGSLSPGYTF; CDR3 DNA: TGTGCCAGCAGCTCCCGGACTCTAGGGGAGGGTTCCCTTTCGCCTGGCTACACCTTC
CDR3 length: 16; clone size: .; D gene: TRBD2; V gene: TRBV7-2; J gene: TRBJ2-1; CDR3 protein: CASSSLGTSGKNEQFF; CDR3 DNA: TGTGCCAGCAGCTCGCTCGGGACTAGCGGGAAGAATGAGCAGTTCTTC
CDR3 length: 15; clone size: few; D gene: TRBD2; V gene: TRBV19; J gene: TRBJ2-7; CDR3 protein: CASSMGLAGSHEQYF; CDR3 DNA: TGTGCCAGTAGTATGGGGCTAGCGGGCAGCCACGAGCAGTACTTC
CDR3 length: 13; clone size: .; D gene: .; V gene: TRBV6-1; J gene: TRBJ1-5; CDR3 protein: CASSANSNQPQHF; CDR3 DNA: TGTGCCAGCAGTGCTAATAGCAATCAGCCCCAGCATTTT
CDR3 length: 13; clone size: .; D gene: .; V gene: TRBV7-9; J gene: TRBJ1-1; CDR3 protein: CASSSDRNTEAFF; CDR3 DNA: TGTGCCAGCAGCTCGGACAGGAACACTGAAGCTTTCTTT
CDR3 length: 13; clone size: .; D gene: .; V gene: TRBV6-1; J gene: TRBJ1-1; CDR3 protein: CATNEGTGTEAFF; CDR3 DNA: TGTGCCACTAACGAGGGTACTGGCACTGAAGCTTTCTTT
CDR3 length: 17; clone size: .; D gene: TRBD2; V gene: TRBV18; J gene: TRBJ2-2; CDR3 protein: CASKGASGSTNTGELFF; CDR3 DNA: TGTGCCAGCAAAGGGGCTAGCGGGAGCACGAACACCGGGGAGCTGTTTTTT
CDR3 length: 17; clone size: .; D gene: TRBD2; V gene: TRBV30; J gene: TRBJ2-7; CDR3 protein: CAWSALAASIRGGEQYF; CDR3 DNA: TGTGCCTGGAGTGCACTAGCGGCTTCTATACGCGGAGGCGAGCAGTACTTC
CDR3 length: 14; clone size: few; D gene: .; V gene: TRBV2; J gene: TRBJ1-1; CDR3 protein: CASSSTAMNTEAFF; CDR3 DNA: TGTGCCAGCAGCTCGACAGCCATGAACACTGAAGCTTTCTTT
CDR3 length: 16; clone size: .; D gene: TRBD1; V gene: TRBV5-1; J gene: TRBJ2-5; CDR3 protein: CASSFDATGAGETQYF; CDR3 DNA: TGCGCCAGCAGCTTCGACGCGACAGGGGCGGGGGAGACCCAGTACTTC
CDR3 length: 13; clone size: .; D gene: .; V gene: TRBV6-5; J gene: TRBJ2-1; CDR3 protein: CASSYTAPGEQFF; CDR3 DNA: TGTGCCAGCAGTTACACAGCCCCGGGGGAGCAGTTCTTC
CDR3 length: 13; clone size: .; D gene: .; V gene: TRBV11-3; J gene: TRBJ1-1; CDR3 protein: CASSLGGNTEAFF; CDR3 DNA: TGTGCCAGCAGCTTGGGGGGGAACACTGAAGCTTTCTTT
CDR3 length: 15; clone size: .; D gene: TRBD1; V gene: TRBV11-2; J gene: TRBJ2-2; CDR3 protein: CASSLSYRGTGELFF; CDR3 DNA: TGTGCCAGCAGCTTAAGTTACAGGGGCACCGGGGAGCTGTTTTTT
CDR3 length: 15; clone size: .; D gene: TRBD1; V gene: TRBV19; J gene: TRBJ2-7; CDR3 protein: CASSTGTGVGYEQYF; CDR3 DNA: TGTGCCAGTAGTACCGGGACAGGGGTAGGGTACGAGCAGTACTTC
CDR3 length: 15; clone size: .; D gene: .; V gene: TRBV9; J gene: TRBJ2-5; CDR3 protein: CASQLRDSNGETQYF; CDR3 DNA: TGTGCCAGCCAACTCCGGGACTCGAACGGGGAGACCCAGTACTTC
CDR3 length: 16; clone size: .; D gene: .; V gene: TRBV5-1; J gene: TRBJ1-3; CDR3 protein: CASSLRIQDSGNTIYF; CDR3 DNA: TGCGCCAGCAGCTTGAGAATTCAGGACTCTGGAAACACCATATATTTT
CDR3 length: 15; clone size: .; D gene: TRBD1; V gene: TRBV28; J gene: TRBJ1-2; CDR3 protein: CASSSGQGHLYGYTF; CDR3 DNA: TGTGCCAGCAGTTCTGGACAGGGGCACCTCTATGGCTACACCTTC
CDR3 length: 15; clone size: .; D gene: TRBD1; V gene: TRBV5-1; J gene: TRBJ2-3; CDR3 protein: CASSLGQGTTDTQYF; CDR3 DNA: TGCGCCAGCAGCCTGGGACAGGGGACCACAGATACGCAGTATTTT
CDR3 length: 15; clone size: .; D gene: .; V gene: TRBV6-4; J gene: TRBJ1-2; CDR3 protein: CASSDPRGFRYGYTF; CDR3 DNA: TGTGCCAGCAGTGACCCCCGGGGGTTCCGCTATGGCTACACCTTC
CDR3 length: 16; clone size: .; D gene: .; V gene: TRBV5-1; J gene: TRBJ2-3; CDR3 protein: CASSLQSESSTDTQYF; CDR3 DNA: TGCGCCAGCAGCTTGCAGAGCGAATCTAGCACAGATACGCAGTATTTT
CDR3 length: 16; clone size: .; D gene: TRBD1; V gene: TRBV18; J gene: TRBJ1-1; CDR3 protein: CASSERQGAEGTEAFF; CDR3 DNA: TGTGCCAGCTCAGAACGACAGGGGGCCGAGGGCACTGAAGCTTTCTTT
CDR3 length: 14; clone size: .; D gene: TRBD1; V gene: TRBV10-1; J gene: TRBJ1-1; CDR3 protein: CASSESSGGTEAFF; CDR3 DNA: TGCGCCAGCAGTGAGTCGTCAGGGGGCACTGAAGCTTTCTTT
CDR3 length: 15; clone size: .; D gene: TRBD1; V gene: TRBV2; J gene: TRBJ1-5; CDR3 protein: CASNPDRGLRQPQHF; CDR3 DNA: TGTGCCAGCAACCCAGACAGGGGGTTGCGACAGCCCCAGCATTTT